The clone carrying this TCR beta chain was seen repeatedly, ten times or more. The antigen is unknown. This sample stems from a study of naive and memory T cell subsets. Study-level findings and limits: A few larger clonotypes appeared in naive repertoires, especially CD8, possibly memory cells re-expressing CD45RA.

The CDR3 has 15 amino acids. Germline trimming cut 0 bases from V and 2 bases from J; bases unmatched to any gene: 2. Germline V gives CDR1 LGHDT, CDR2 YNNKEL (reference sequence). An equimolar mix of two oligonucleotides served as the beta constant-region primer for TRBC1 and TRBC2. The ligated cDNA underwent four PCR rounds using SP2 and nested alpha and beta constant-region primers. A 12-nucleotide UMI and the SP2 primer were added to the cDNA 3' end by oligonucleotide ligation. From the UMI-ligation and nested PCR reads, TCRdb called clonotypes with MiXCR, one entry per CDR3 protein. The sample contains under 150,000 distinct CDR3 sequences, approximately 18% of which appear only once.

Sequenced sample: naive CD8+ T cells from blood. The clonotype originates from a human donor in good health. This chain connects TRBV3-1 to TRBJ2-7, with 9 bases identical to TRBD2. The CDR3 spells CASSQELAGAYEQYF. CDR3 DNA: TGTGCCAGCAGCCAAGAACTAGCGGGTGCCTACGAGCAGTACTTC.